The text below deals with one T cell receptor beta chain. This specimen comes from a study of neoadjuvant anti-PD-1 for oral cavity cancer. The data were produced by immunoSEQ multiplex PCR, yet TCRdb's version contains in-frame clones alone and is incomplete. Counted here are about 72,000 clones, around 80% occurring once; the ten biggest clones make up more than 3%. Germline lookup yields CDR1 MDHEN and CDR2 SYDVKM. V was trimmed by 2 bases and J by 1 base, leaving 11 bases between them. CDR3 length: 16 amino acids. This chain links TRBV28 with TRBJ1-4, with D unresolved. The receptor was derived from a person aged 35 to 85 with oral cavity squamous cell carcinoma. The sequencing used PBMCs, collected before nivolumab (anti-PD-1) treatment. CDR3 loop: CASSLEGMGTNEKLFF. The CDR3 DNA is TGTGCCAGCAGTTTAGAAGGGATGGGAACTAATGAAAAACTGTTTTTT.